Detailed here is one T cell receptor beta chain. The specificity of this receptor is unknown. Per-nucleotide qualities are absent, and no much larger clonotype sits a single base away. From the CD45RA-negative fraction, anti-CD45RO beads were used to select memory T cells as CD45RA-RO+ cells. Miltenyi superparamagnetic beads coated with subset-specific monoclonal antibodies were used to isolate the T cell subsets. Every T cell population came from peripheral blood. Ficoll separation of whole blood yielded mononuclear cells, and anti-CD14 microbeads were then used to deplete the monocytes. The isolated cell populations were resuspended in RNAprotect reagent immediately. These data belong to a study of relationships among human T cell subsets listed by TCRdb under 2010. For the wider study: The study sequenced eight distinct T cell populations from blood: pan T, CD8 cytotoxic, regulatory, Th1, Th2, naive plus transitional, activated and memory cells. What the work shows at the level of the full study, not this receptor alone: No statistically significant differences in V, D and J usage, CDR3 length or N-nucleotide additions were observed among the seven subsets. While more than 50% of CD8+ cytotoxic sequences came from clones with more than 100 reads, the regulatory and Th2 subsets had few clones of that kind. A CD4+CD8+ double-positive population could not be excluded by the bead-based sorting. The considerable overlap in CDR3s among Th1, Th2 and regulatory T cells was taken as suggesting that cell fate choices are stochastic.

Preparation of the library involved multiplex PCR. The instrument given in TCRdb is 454 GS FLX. TCR alpha and beta CDR3 regions were amplified from mRNA by semiquantitative ARM-PCR. ARM-PCR used tagged nested gene-specific primers, after which communal superprimers carried out exponential amplification. Before the second amplification round was performed on first-round PCR products, the nested primers were removed by exonuclease. The amplicons were sequenced on the 454 platform, which can rapidly sequence millions of DNA fragments without cloning bias. A read counted as effective if the read could be mapped to both V and J germline segments. Turning to the authors' computational methods: IRmap was used to assign reads to germline V, D and J segments, relying on pyromap, a Smith-Waterman modification adapted to 454 sequencing errors. Cutoffs set at the 99th percentile of alignment scores from simulated random sequences were applied to filter D-beta assignments. The amino acids between the conserved V-segment Y[YFLI]C motif and the J-segment [FW]GXGT motif were defined as CDR3. Repertoire diversity was estimated with a compound Poisson process model previously applied to large-scale EST data. A procedure for detecting cross-contamination was used to argue that sample contamination was not the source of the shared CDR3s. In TCRdb, the public reads were trimmed at Q25 with fastp and aligned with MiXCR, with productive beta chains retained. Records with the same CDR3 protein are collapsed into one entry carrying the most frequent genes and DNA. TCRdb's processing, not the authors', yielded these V and J calls. For this sample there are about 8,900 distinct CDR3 sequences; about 54% appear just once. Jointly, the top ten make up 4% to 5.5% of the sample.

The material sequenced was memory T cells sorted from blood. Per the publication, the cell subset or site label means: CD45RA-RO+ memory T cells. The sequence was obtained from a man in his forties in good health.

The CDR3 is CASSIGGPGKLFF. In nucleotide form, the sequence is TGTGCCAGCAGTATCGGGGGCCCGGGGAAACTGTTTTTT. Rearrangement joined TRBV11-2 to TRBJ1-4; TRBD1 is a possible D gene, resting on 6 matching bases. V gives up 6 bases and J gives up 11 bases, and the segment between their germline ends measures 16 bases. CDR1 and CDR2 were assigned from the germline V gene as SGHAT and FQNNGV. Including the terminal cysteine and phenylalanine, the CDR3 comprises 13 residues. The read is trimmed to its CDR3 DNA, 39 bases read in frame from base 1.